The 10 T cell receptor beta chains presented below share a single source sample, sequenced in a study of identical twins. Each CDR3 protein gets one entry after TCRdb re-called the 5' RACE reads with MiXCR. The data contain around 650,000 distinct CDR3 sequences, around 7.5% of them seen just once; the ten biggest clones take up roughly 1.6%. The data were also submitted as part of a second study, on yellow fever vaccine responses in identical twins.

The sample consisted of PBMCs. These TCRs come from a young woman in good health.

In its sample, this clonotype was seen many times. This chain links TRBV5-1 with TRBJ1-1, with D possibly TRBD1 on 6 matching bases. Germline V gene lookup returns CDR1 SGHRS and CDR2 YFSETQ. V lost 4 bases and J 2 bases, leaving 9 bases between the germline ends. The CDR3 is 13 residues long. The CDR3 bases are TGCGCCAGCAGCATGGACAGTAACACTGAAGCTTTCTTT. Translating it yields CASSMDSNTEAFF.

Only a few counts were recorded for this clonotype. The J gene is TRBJ2-1, the V gene TRBV5-5; 11 bases are shared with TRBD2. Germline-derived CDR1 and CDR2 are SGHKS and YYEKEE (reference sequence). The CDR3 covers 16 residues. J was trimmed by 4 bases and V by 0 bases; bases with no gene match: 3. CDR3 in DNA: TGTGCCAGCAGCTTGGATAGCGGGGGGGTATACAATGAGCAGTTCTTC. Residues: CASSLDSGGVYNEQFF.

There are a few counts of this clonotype. This chain uses TRBV7-9 with TRBJ2-7; weak D call: TRBD2 (6 bases). V lost 5 bases and J lost 2, with 16 bases in between. This CDR3 has 15 residues. CDR1 is SEHNR, CDR2 FQNEAQ, per germline (reference sequence). This CDR3 is CASSHGTPLTYEQYV. The DNA of the CDR3 is TGTGCCAGCAGCCACGGGACTCCTCTAACCTACGAGCAGTACGTC.

This clonotype was counted only a few times. CDR3 sequence (DNA): TGTGCCAGCTCACCCGACAGGGTGGGGGGAGATACGCAGTATTTT. Protein: CASSPDRVGGDTQYF. The chain has TRBV18 and TRBJ2-3; D might be TRBD1 (7 bases). The CDR3 runs 15 residues. CDR1 is KGHSH and CDR2 is LQKENI in the germline V gene. The germline V and J ends were trimmed by 3 bases and 5 bases, with 15 bases remaining between them.

This sequence joins TRBV15 and TRBJ1-4, with unresolved D. The V end lost 3 bases, the J end lost 0 bases, and 14 bases lay between the germline ends. Germline V gene lookup returns CDR1 LNHNV and CDR2 YYDKDF (reference sequence). The CDR3 covers 17 residues. DNA for the CDR3: TGTGCCACCAGCAGTGCCGAGGGTAGAGCAACTAATGAAAAACTGTTTTTT. Its protein product is CATSSAEGRATNEKLFF.

In its sample, this clonotype was seen a few times. The V gene is TRBV28, the J gene TRBJ2-7; possibly TRBD1 for D (6 bases). The CDR3 runs to 16 residues. Trimming cost V 1 base and J 7 bases, with 20 bases left between them. Per the germline V gene, CDR1 is MDHEN and CDR2 is SYDVKM. DNA of the CDR3: TGTGCCAGCAGTTTATTTAGTGGCGTGGCAGGGGTGGAGCAGTACTTC. Amino acid sequence: CASSLFSGVAGVEQYF.

The V call is TRBV25-1, the J call TRBJ2-3, with 9 bases matching TRBD2. Germline V gives CDR1 MGHDK, CDR2 SYGVNS. The junction had 4 bases not matched to a gene; V was cut back by 4 bases and J by 5 bases. CDR3 length equals 14 residues. The CDR3 spells CASSVAGDVDTQYF. CDR3 in DNA: TGTGCCAGCAGTGTAGCGGGAGATGTAGATACGCAGTATTTT. Based on the CDR3 plus reference TRBV25-1 and TRBJ2-3, the full variable domain is EADIYQTPRYLVIGTGKKITLECSQTMGHDKMYWYQQDPGMELHLIHYSYGVNSTEKGDLSSESTVSRIRTEHFPLTLESARPSHTSQYLCASSVAGDVDTQYFGPGTRLTVL.

The chain joins TRBV12-3 or TRBV12-4 to TRBJ2-1; TRBD2 might be the D (6 bases). V was clipped by 3 bases and J by 4 bases, with 10 bases between them. The CDR3 runs 14 residues. CDR3 region: CASSFAGTYNEQFF. Written as DNA, the CDR3 is TGTGCCAGCAGTTTTGCCGGGACTTACAATGAGCAGTTCTTC.

The genes are TRBV5-1 and TRBJ2-1; 14 bases are a match to TRBD2. CDR3 length equals 16 residues. V lost 4 bases to trimming and J lost 8 bases; unmatched junction nucleotides: 8. Germline lookup yields CDR1 SGHRS and CDR2 YFSETQ. The DNA of the CDR3 is TGCGCCAGCAGCAAGGGACTAGCGGGAGCGGGCGATGAGCAGTTCTTC. Its translation: CASSKGLAGAGDEQFF.

This clonotype was counted only a few times. The V gene is TRBV12-3 or TRBV12-4, the J gene TRBJ2-7, with D possibly matching TRBD2 (6 bases). V dropped 6 bases and J dropped 0 bases, with 21 bases sitting between them. This CDR3 spans 17 amino acids. DNA of the CDR3: TGTGCCAGCAGGGCCCGCCCCGGGACTTCAAGCTCCTACGAGCAGTACTTC. Its translation is CASRARPGTSSSYEQYF.